The clone carrying this T cell receptor beta chain was recorded once. Seattle-derived patients entered the study during active infection and were followed longitudinally. This entry is derived from a study of blood T cell repertoires in COVID-19. Turning to the study itself: Spain, Italy and the United States supplied samples that represented acute and convalescent COVID-19. The cDNA or gDNA used as material had been derived from T cells, B-cell-depleted T cells, or PBMCs.

Produced via immunoSEQ multiplex PCR; TCRdb's table is partial and in-frame only. This table holds about 170,000 clones, approximately 84% found once. The CDR3 runs to 14 residues. With V trimmed by 6 bases and J by 10 bases, 9 bases remained unmatched. From germline, CDR1 is MGHDK and CDR2 SYGVNS. The specimen sequenced was peripheral blood. The sequence was obtained from an elderly woman with COVID-19, enrolled during active disease. The chain recombines TRBV25-1 with TRBJ1-6, with TRBD1 matching over 7 bases. CDR3 residues: CASRVDRDGSPLHF. CDR3 DNA: TGTGCCAGCAGGGTAGACAGGGATGGCTCACCCCTCCACTTT. Full variable domain (outside the CDR3, taken from reference TRBV25-1 and TRBJ1-6): EADIYQTPRYLVIGTGKKITLECSQTMGHDKMYWYQQDPGMELHLIHYSYGVNSTEKGDLSSESTVSRIRTEHFPLTLESARPSHTSQYLCASRVDRDGSPLHFGNGTRLTVT.